A selection of T cell receptor beta chains follows, all from one sample in a study of blood T cell repertoires in COVID-19. Assay: immunoSEQ multiplex PCR; the TCRdb copy retains only in-frame clones and omits some. This sample has about 83,000 clones, with 86% found just once. Sequencing input: peripheral blood. These receptors originate from a man in his fifties with active COVID-19. CDR3s include the opening cysteine and the closing phenylalanine or tryptophan. A D gene is named only where the DNA matches it firmly. Only some rows state a clone size, as once, few, many or a class for expanded clones.

j_call,clone_size,d_call,v_call,cdr3_nt,cdr3_aa
TRBJ2-1,-,TRBD1,TRBV6-1,TGTGCCAGCAGTGAGTTCAAGGGGGCGGCCTACAATGAGCAGTTCTTC,CASSEFKGAAYNEQFF
TRBJ1-1,-,-,TRBV6-2/TRBV6-3,TGTGCCAGCAGTCCACTTCGGGAGAACACTGAAGCTTTCTTT,CASSPLRENTEAFF
TRBJ1-3,-,-,TRBV18,TGTGCCAGCTCACCGGCAGGGTTTTACAACACCATATATTTT,CASSPAGFYNTIYF
TRBJ1-1,-,TRBD1,TRBV7-3,TGTGCCAGCAGCCCCACAGGGGGCACTGAAGCTTTCTTT,CASSPTGGTEAFF
TRBJ1-1,-,-,TRBV3-1/TRBV3-2,TGTGCCAGCAGAGGGGGTACTGAAGCTTTCTTT,CASRGGTEAFF
TRBJ1-5,few,-,TRBV11-2,TGTGCCAGCAGCTTAGTAGGGGGGGGCAATCAGCCCCAGCATTTT,CASSLVGGGNQPQHF
TRBJ2-1,-,TRBD2,TRBV5-1,TGCGCCACCGTTAGCGGGAATGAGCAGTTCTTC,CATVSGNEQFF
TRBJ1-2,-,-,TRBV18,TGTGCCAGCTCACACTCCTCTGGAGGGAAGGGAGGCTACACCTTC,CASSHSSGGKGGYTF
TRBJ1-1,-,-,TRBV3-1/TRBV3-2,TGTGCCAGCAGCCACGTCCGGGGACAAAGTGTCTTGAACACTGAAGCTTTCTTT,CASSHVRGQSVLNTEAFF
TRBJ1-5,-,TRBD1,TRBV27,TGTGCCAGCAGTGCCGGGACAGCAAATCAGCCCCAGCATTTT,CASSAGTANQPQHF
TRBJ1-3,-,-,TRBV7-9,TGTGCCAGCAGCGGTGGCACGAGGCAAGGCGGAAACACCATATATTTT,CASSGGTRQGGNTIYF
TRBJ1-2,-,TRBD1,TRBV6-1,TGTGCCAGCAGTGGACAGGGGAAAGGCTATGGCTACACCTTC,CASSGQGKGYGYTF
TRBJ1-5,-,TRBD1,TRBV6-2/TRBV6-3,TGTGCCAGCAGTTACTCTGCTGTGGGACAGGGTGCACCCTATAGCAATCAGCCCCAGCATTTT,CASSYSAVGQGAPYSNQPQHF
TRBJ2-5,-,TRBD1,TRBV6-5,TGTGCCAGCAGTTACGACGCGGGGACAGGGGGAACCCAGTACTTC,CASSYDAGTGGTQYF
TRBJ1-2,-,TRBD1,TRBV28,TGTGCCAGCAGCCTACCGGGACAGGGACGTGGCTACACCTTC,CASSLPGQGRGYTF
TRBJ1-1,-,-,TRBV9,TGTGCCAGCAGTGGCTCCGGGAGGGAGAACACTGAAGCTTTCTTT,CASSGSGRENTEAFF
TRBJ1-6,-,-,TRBV3-1/TRBV3-2,TGTGCCAGCAGCCACGGGGTAGCAAATTCACCCCTCCACTTT,CASSHGVANSPLHF
TRBJ2-1,-,-,TRBV15,TGTGCCACCAGCAGAGCTGTGGGTCTGGGGCGCCAGAAGGTCAATGAGCAGTTCTTC,CATSRAVGLGRQKVNEQFF
TRBJ2-7,-,-,TRBV28,TGTGCCAGCAGTTCAGGGGATCGGGAGCAGTACTTC,CASSSGDREQYF
TRBJ2-3,-,-,TRBV27,TGTGCCAGCAGCCCCGGGACTTCCTACACAGATACGCAGTATTTT,CASSPGTSYTDTQYF
TRBJ2-7,few,-,TRBV2,TGTGCCAGCAGTGGTTACTACGAGCAGTACTTC,CASSGYYEQYF
TRBJ2-1,once,-,TRBV5-1,TGCGCCAGCAGCTTAGGTTCGGGAGTTGGTATAAGCTCCTACAATGAGCAGTTCTTC,CASSLGSGVGISSYNEQFF
TRBJ1-2,-,-,TRBV4-2,TGTGCCAGCAGCCAAGATCCTTCGGTTATTCCCTATGGCTACACCTTC,CASSQDPSVIPYGYTF
TRBJ2-2,-,-,TRBV6-5,TGTGCCAGCAGTTTAACGACTAGGAGGGAGCTGTTTTTT,CASSLTTRRELFF
TRBJ2-1,once,-,TRBV19,TGTGCCAGTAGTACCCTAAGGAGGGTTCGACACTCCTACAATGAGCAGTTCTTC,CASSTLRRVRHSYNEQFF
TRBJ2-5,-,-,TRBV27,TGTGCCAGCAGTCCTAATCCCCTAGAGACCCAGTACTTC,CASSPNPLETQYF
TRBJ1-3,once,TRBD1,TRBV11-2,TGTGCCAGCAGCTCAGCCCCCAGGGGGCGAGGTGGAAACACCATATATTTT,CASSSAPRGRGGNTIYF
TRBJ1-1,-,-,TRBV7-9,TGTGCCAGCAGCTCTATGAGCGGGATGAACACTGAAGCTTTCTTT,CASSSMSGMNTEAFF